Sequencing of this T cell receptor beta chain was carried out in a study of response to subunit inactivated influenza vaccine. Note on this clonotype: Its antigen is not known.

With 0 bases clipped from V and 2 bases from J, the junction kept 3 bases outside the gene matches. From germline, CDR1 is SGHRS and CDR2 YFSETQ. CDR3 length: 15 amino acids. TCRdb ran MiXCR on the RT-PCR reads and lists one entry per CDR3 protein. This sample yields hundreds of thousands of distinct CDR3 sequences, of which roughly 25% are seen a single time; 1.5% to 2% belongs to the top ten. General study points: Seasonal influenza vaccination, on each occasion, was suggested by the authors to recruit few new T cells.

The chain has TRBV5-1 and TRBJ2-7, with 9 nucleotides matching TRBD1. The TCR was taken from a man aged 50 to 60 who received an inactivated influenza vaccine. This sample comprised CD4+ T cells sorted from PBMCs, obtained 5 days after vaccination. The CDR3 DNA reads TGCGCCAGCAGCTTGGGGGACAGGGATCCCTACGAGCAGTACTTC. It is translated as CASSLGDRDPYEQYF.